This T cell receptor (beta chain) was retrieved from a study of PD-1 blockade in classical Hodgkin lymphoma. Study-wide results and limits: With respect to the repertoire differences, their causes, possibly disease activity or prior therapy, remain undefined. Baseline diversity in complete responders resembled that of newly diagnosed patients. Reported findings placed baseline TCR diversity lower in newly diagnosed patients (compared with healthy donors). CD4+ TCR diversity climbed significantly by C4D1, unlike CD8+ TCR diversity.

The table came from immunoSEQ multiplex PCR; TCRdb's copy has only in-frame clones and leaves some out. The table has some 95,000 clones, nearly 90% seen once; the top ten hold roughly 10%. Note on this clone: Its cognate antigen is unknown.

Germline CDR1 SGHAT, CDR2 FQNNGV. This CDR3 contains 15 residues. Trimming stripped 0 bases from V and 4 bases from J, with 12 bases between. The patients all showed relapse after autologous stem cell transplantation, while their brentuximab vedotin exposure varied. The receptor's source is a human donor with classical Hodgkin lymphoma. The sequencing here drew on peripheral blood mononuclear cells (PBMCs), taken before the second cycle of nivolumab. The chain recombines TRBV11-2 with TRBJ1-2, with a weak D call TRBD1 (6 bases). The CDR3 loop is CASSLDPGTSYGYTF. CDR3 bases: TGTGCCAGCAGCTTAGATCCCGGGACATCCTATGGCTACACCTTC.